This T cell receptor (beta chain) derives from a study of graft-versus-host responses after intestinal transplantation. Study observations and caveats: There were GvH clones found in recipient marrow, and some of them appeared first in ileum or blood. Early post-transplant falls in HvG clones accompanied the peak levels of circulating GvH clones.

CDR1 and CDR2 (germline): SNHLY, FYNNEI. CDR3 length equals 14 residues. The ends were cut back, 1 base at V and 4 bases at J, with 10 bases in the middle. As concerns this clone: Its cognate antigen is unknown.

Profiling relied on immunoSEQ multiplex PCR, and the TCRdb table lists in-frame clones only, not all of them. In the table there are tens of thousands of clones, roughly 90% of which are singletons. Here the sequenced sample was unstimulated CD4+ T cells sorted from spleen or lymph node cells, taken before intestinal transplant. The V call is TRBV2, the J call TRBJ1-2; the D gene is possibly TRBD1 (6 bases). The TCR originated in a human donor who received an intestinal transplant. CDR3 nucleotides: TGTGCCAGCAGTGAAGTGGGCAGGGGCTATGGCTACACCTTC. Amino acid sequence: CASSEVGRGYGYTF.